This T cell receptor beta chain was captured by sequencing in a study of Ad26.COV2.S vaccination and SARS-CoV-2 variants. Turning to the study itself: The study gave Ad26.COV2.S intramuscularly, once or twice 56 days apart.

The CDR3 runs to 13 residues. CDR1 is SGHRS and CDR2 is YFSETQ in the germline V gene. Trimming pared 8 bases from V and 0 bases from J, leaving 11 bases between. The treatment is: around 19 received Ad26.COV2.S at low or high dose, single or two shots; roughly five received placebo; per-sample allocation not given. Day 63 after the first vaccine or placebo injection was the time point for sampling. The table came from immunoSEQ multiplex PCR; TCRdb's copy has only in-frame clones and leaves some out. This table has about 450,000 clones, about 88% appearing once. The specimen comprised peripheral blood, sampled in a trial of Ad26.COV2.S vaccine versus placebo. The sequence was obtained from a person aged 18-60 years who received the Ad26.COV2.S COVID-19 vaccine or a placebo. The rearrangement links TRBV5-1 to TRBJ1-2, with TRBD1 as a possible D gene (5 bases). The CDR3 DNA follows: TGCGCCAGTAAGGGGACTACTAACTATGGCTACACCTTC. Translating it yields CASKGTTNYGYTF.